The source of this TCR beta chain is a study of shared clonotypes between healthy human individuals. As for the study in general: Per-donor plates numbered three CD4 naive, three CD4 memory, two CD8 naive and one CD8 memory.

Trimming took 4 bases from V and 7 from J, leaving 9 bases between them. The CDR3 totals 11 residues. Looked up from germline, CDR1 is SGHRS and CDR2 is YFSETQ. The repertoire was sequenced with immunoSEQ multiplex PCR; TCRdb's copy has only in-frame clones and lacks some. Here the sample spans about 2.2 million clones, 93% being singletons. Findings and limits, study-wide: The four-donor shared clonotypes exceeded non-shared clonotypes in generation probability, with non-shared ones scoring lower.

Naive CD8 cells comprised CD45RO-negative, CCR7-positively selected cells, excluding terminally differentiated effector memory CD45RA+ cells. For this clone: The antigen is undetermined.

Sequenced: naive CD8+ T cells from PBMCs. This TCR came from a man in his late teens or twenties in good health. Some clones in this sample may be carry-over from other donors' samples. The rearrangement links TRBV5-1 to TRBJ2-7; a possible D gene is TRBD1 (5 bases). Here the CDR3 DNA reads TGCGCCAGCAGCCAGGGTCGGGAGCAGTACTTC. Residues: CASSQGREQYF.